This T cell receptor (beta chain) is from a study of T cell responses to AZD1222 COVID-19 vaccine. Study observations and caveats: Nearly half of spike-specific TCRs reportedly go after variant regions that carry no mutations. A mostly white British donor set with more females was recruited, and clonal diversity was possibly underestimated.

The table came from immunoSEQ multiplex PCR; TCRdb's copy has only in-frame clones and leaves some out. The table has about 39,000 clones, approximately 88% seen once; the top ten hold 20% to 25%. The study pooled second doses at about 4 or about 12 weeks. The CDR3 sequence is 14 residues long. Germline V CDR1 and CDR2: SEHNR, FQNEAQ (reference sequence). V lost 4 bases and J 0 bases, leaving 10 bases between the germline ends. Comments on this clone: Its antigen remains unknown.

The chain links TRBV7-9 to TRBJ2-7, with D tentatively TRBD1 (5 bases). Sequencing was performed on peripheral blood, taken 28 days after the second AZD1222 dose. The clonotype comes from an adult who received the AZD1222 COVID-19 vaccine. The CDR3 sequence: CASSSVDSSYEQYF. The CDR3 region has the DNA TGTGCCAGCAGCTCTGTAGACAGCTCCTACGAGCAGTACTTC. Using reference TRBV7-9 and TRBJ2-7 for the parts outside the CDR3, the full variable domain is DTGVSQNPRHKITKRGQNVTFRCDPISEHNRLYWYRQTLGQGPEFLTYFQNEAQLEKSRLLSDRFSAERPKGSFSTLEIQRTEQGDSAMYLCASSSVDSSYEQYFGPGTRLTVT.